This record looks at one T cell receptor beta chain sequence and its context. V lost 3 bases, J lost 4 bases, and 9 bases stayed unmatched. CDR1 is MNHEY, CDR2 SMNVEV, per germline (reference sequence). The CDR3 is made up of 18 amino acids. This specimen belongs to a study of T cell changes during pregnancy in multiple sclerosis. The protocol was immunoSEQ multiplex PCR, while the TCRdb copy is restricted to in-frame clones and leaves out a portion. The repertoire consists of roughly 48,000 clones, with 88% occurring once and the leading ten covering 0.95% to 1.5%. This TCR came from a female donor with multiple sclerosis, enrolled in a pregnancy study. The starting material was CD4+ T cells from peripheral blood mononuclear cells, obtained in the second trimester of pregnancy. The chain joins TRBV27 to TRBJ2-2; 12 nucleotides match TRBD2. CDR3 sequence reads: CASSLLSSGRVGTGELFF. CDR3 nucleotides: TGTGCCAGCAGTTTGTTGTCTAGCGGGAGGGTGGGCACCGGGGAGCTGTTTTTT.